One and the same sample provided the 30 T cell receptor beta chains below, sequenced in a study of blood T cells in healthy people across ages (dated by TCRdb to between 2015 and 2017). Library preparation used 5' RACE. The listed sequencing device is Illumina HiSeq 2500. A second about 7 to 11 cycle PCR used a sample-barcoded 5' primer and a J-beta primer mix. TCRdb trimmed public reads at Q25 via fastp, called clones via MiXCR and kept in-frame beta chains. Rows are unified per CDR3 protein, each entry keeping the most common DNA and genes. The sample data list 700,000 to 900,000 distinct CDR3 sequences, and approximately 24% of these were observed just once. About 3% of the sample rests with the top ten. The sample also formed part of further work on T cells of mothers and their children.

Sequenced material: blood. These receptors came from a boy younger than 18 in good health.

The chain combines TRBV14 with TRBJ1-2; D not certain. Germline V gene lookup returns CDR1 SGHDN and CDR2 FVKESK. V was clipped by 0 bases and J by 1 base, with 15 bases between them. This CDR3 region has 17 residues. CDR3 protein: CASSQDTSEGINYGYTF. CDR3 in DNA: TGTGCCAGCAGCCAAGATACGTCGGAGGGAATTAACTATGGCTACACCTTC.

The V gene is TRBV15, the J gene TRBJ2-2; a weak D match, TRBD2 (7 bases). CDR1 LNHNV and CDR2 YYDKDF come from the germline V gene (reference sequence). The ends were cut back, 8 bases at V and 4 bases at J, with 14 bases in the middle. This CDR3 spans 14 amino acids. The chain's CDR3 is CATRGAPTTGELFF. For the CDR3, the DNA is TGTGCCACCCGGGGGGCGCCGACCACCGGGGAGCTGTTTTTT.

This clonotype occurred once. The chain has TRBV2 and TRBJ1-1; D gene ambiguous. Per the germline V gene, CDR1 is SNHLY and CDR2 is FYNNEI. The CDR3 has 12 residues. The V end lost 3 bases, the J end lost 5 bases, and 7 bases lay between the germline ends. CDR3 bases: TGTGCCAGCAGTGAGTTGTCGACTGAAGCTTTCTTT. Translating it yields CASSELSTEAFF. Full variable domain (outside the CDR3, taken from reference TRBV2 and TRBJ1-1): EPEVTQTPSHQVTQMGQEVILRCVPISNHLYFYWYRQILGQKVEFLVSFYNNEISEKSEIFDDQFSVERPDGSNFTLKIRSTKLEDSAMYFCASSELSTEAFFGQGTRLTVV.

This clonotype was counted between two and nine times. V usage is TRBV20-1 and J usage is TRBJ2-4; 8 bases map to TRBD2. The CDR3 covers 14 residues. CDR1 is DFQATT and CDR2 is SNEGSKA in the germline V gene (reference sequence). Trimming removed 8 bases from V and 7 bases from J; junction bases left unmatched: 13. The CDR3 DNA follows: TGCAGTCCCAATAGCGCGGGGGGAGGGAACATTCAGTACTTC. The encoded protein is CSPNSAGGGNIQYF.

The table lists this clonotype with a few counts. The genes are TRBV19 and TRBJ1-1; perhaps TRBD1 as D (6 bases). Trimming removed 1 base at V and 0 bases at J, with 12 bases between. The CDR3 contains 16 residues. CDR1 is LNHDA, CDR2 SQIVND, per germline (reference sequence). CDR3 loop: CASSIGADRLNTEAFF. CDR3 coding DNA: TGTGCCAGTAGTATAGGAGCGGACAGACTGAACACTGAAGCTTTCTTT. Full variable domain (rest looked up from reference TRBV19 and TRBJ1-1): DGGITQSPKYLFRKEGQNVTLSCEQNLNHDAMYWYRQDPGQGLRLIYYSQIVNDFQKGDIAEGYSVSREKKESFPLTVTSAQKNPTAFYLCASSIGADRLNTEAFFGQGTRLTVV.

This sequence joins TRBV12-3 or TRBV12-4 and TRBJ2-4; TRBD1 might be the D (5 bases). The CDR3 extends over 16 amino acids. V dropped 4 bases and J dropped 8 bases, with 21 bases sitting between them. This CDR3 reads CASSSPRAGQGDIQYF. The CDR3 DNA sequence: TGTGCCAGCAGTTCCCCCCGGGCAGGGCAAGGGGACATTCAGTACTTC.

The gene calls are TRBV4-1 and TRBJ2-1, with 9 bases lining up with TRBD2. The CDR3 is 16 residues long. The germline V gene has CDR1 MGHRA and CDR2 YSYEKL. V lost 1 base, J lost 8 bases, and 9 bases stayed unmatched. In DNA form, the CDR3 reads TGCGCCAGCAGCCAAGGGGGAGCGGGGGGACTAGATGAGCAGTTCTTC. Translated: CASSQGGAGGLDEQFF.

This clonotype was recorded a few times. The germline gene is not matched at one end of the junction; a read error may be the cause. The chain employs TRBV27 and TRBJ2-1, with 7 bases aligning to TRBD1. This CDR3 is 16 amino acids long. Germline-derived CDR1 and CDR2 are MNHEY and SMNVEV (reference sequence). CDR3 sequence (DNA): TGTGCCAGCACACTCGTAGCTCCGGGACAGCAGGGGAGTAGGGTCTTC. Translated, it gives CASTLVAPGQQGSRVF.

This clonotype was counted only a few times. This sequence joins TRBV5-1 and TRBJ2-5, with unresolved D. Germline-derived CDR1 and CDR2 are SGHRS and YFSETQ. V was pared by 2 bases and J by 5 bases, with 10 bases between. The CDR3 covers 13 residues. CDR3 DNA sequence: TGCGCCAGCAGCTTTTCCTCCCGGGAGACCCAGTACTTC. Translating gives CASSFSSRETQYF.

This clonotype was seen only a few times. This chain joins TRBV15 and TRBJ2-5; D is undetermined. Germline assignment: CDR1 LNHNV and CDR2 YYDKDF (reference sequence). CDR3 length: 14 amino acids. V lost 0 bases and J 3 bases, leaving 8 bases between the germline ends. The DNA of the CDR3 is TGTGCCACCAGCAGAGAAGTAACGGAAGAGACCCAGTACTTC. It is translated as CATSREVTEETQYF.

This clonotype occurred a few times. The genes are TRBV7-9 and TRBJ1-3; TRBD1 matches at 7 bases. Trimming at V came to 1 base and at J to 3 bases, leaving 9 bases not matched to a gene. This CDR3 is 17 amino acids long. CDR1 is SEHNR and CDR2 is FQNEAQ in the germline V gene (reference sequence). The CDR3 DNA sequence: TGTGCCAGCAGCTTAGGAGGAACAGGGGCCTTTGGAAACACCATATATTTT. This sequence encodes CASSLGGTGAFGNTIYF.

This sequence joins TRBV29-1 and TRBJ2-5; TRBD1 might be the D (6 bases). CDR1 is SQVTM and CDR2 is ANQGSEA in the germline V gene. Trimming stripped 2 bases from V and 5 bases from J, with 9 bases between. The CDR3 extends over 12 amino acids. CDR3 DNA: TGCAGCGTTGAACAGGGGAGCGAGACCCAGTACTTC. Translating gives CSVEQGSETQYF.

The chain joins TRBV11-1 to TRBJ2-7; TRBD2 matches at 9 bases. The V segment lost 5 bases and the J segment 4 bases; nucleotides outside the gene matches: 6. Germline values: CDR1 SGHAT, CDR2 FQDESV (reference sequence). The CDR3 has 14 amino acids. The CDR3 sequence: CASSTSGGRYEQYF. CDR3 sequence (DNA): TGTGCCAGCAGCACCAGCGGGGGGCGTTACGAGCAGTACTTC.

There are a few counts of this clonotype. The CDR3 DNA reads TGTGCCAGCACCGTCCCGACAGGGGGATCTGATACGCAGTATTTT. This encodes CASTVPTGGSDTQYF. The chain is built from TRBV28 and TRBJ2-3, with 9 bases matching TRBD1. Looked up from germline, CDR1 is MDHEN and CDR2 is SYDVKM. J lost 6 bases, V lost 7 bases, and 11 bases had no gene match. The CDR3 covers 15 residues.

This clonotype has more than one count but fewer than ten. The J gene is TRBJ1-2, the V gene TRBV6-6; 7 nucleotides line up with TRBD1. The CDR3 sequence is 14 residues long. Germline assignment: CDR1 MNHNY and CDR2 SVGAGI (reference sequence). V lost 2 bases, J lost 7 bases, and 7 bases stayed unmatched. The CDR3 DNA follows: TGTGCCAGCAGTTACGAGGGGGCGCGGGCTGGCTACACCTTC. Its translation is CASSYEGARAGYTF.

As regards this clonotype: The junction does not match germline at one end; this may be a read error. The genes are TRBV27 and TRBJ2-5; D might be TRBD2 (6 bases). CDR3 size: 13 residues. Germline V gene sequence: CDR1 MNHEY, CDR2 SMNVEV (reference sequence). The CDR3 DNA follows: TGTGCCAGCGGTTTCGGAGGGGCAGAGACCCAGTACTTC. Protein: CASGFGGAETQYF.

The sample holds a few counts of this clonotype. This rearrangement joins TRBV20-1 to TRBJ2-1; 11 bases line up with TRBD2. Germline V gene sequence: CDR1 DFQATT, CDR2 SNEGSKA (reference sequence). This CDR3 comprises 17 residues. The V gene end was trimmed by 0 bases and the J gene end by 5 bases; junction bases not matched to a gene: 9. The CDR3 DNA follows: TGCAGTGCTAGAGACCCACTACTAGCGGGGGACAACAATGAGCAGTTCTTC. Translated, it gives CSARDPLLAGDNNEQFF.

This clonotype has more than one count but fewer than ten. The CDR3 loop is CSANDGRADEKLFF. DNA of the CDR3: TGCAGCGCCAATGACGGCAGGGCAGATGAAAAACTGTTTTTT. V gene TRBV29-1 combines with J gene TRBJ1-4; a weak D match, TRBD1 (5 bases). V lost 7 bases and J 6 bases, leaving 18 bases between the germline ends. Germline V CDR1 and CDR2: SQVTM, ANQGSEA. The CDR3 has 14 residues.

This clonotype was seen a few times. The V call is TRBV20-1, the J call TRBJ1-4; D unclear. The CDR3 has 11 amino acids. Germline V gives CDR1 DFQATT, CDR2 SNEGSKA (reference sequence). Trimming shortened V by 5 bases and J by 8 bases, and 9 bases separated the two germline ends. The DNA for the CDR3 is TGCAGTGCTCCCTCCCTGGAAAAACTGTTTTTT. Amino acids: CSAPSLEKLFF.

This clonotype showed up many times. The chain employs TRBV7-2 and TRBJ2-7; tentative D call: TRBD1 (5 bases). CDR3 length equals 12 residues. With 2 bases removed from V and 6 bases from J, the gap between germline ends came to 8 bases. Germline loops: CDR1 SGHTA, CDR2 FQGNSA. CDR3 sequence: CASSLSGPEQYF. The CDR3 DNA sequence: TGTGCCAGCAGCTTATCAGGGCCCGAGCAGTACTTC. Full variable domain (outside the CDR3, taken from reference TRBV7-2 and TRBJ2-7): GAGVSQSPSNKVTEKGKDVELRCDPISGHTALYWYRQSLGQGLEFLIYFQGNSAPDKSGLPSDRFSAERTGGSVSTLTIQRTQQEDSAVYLCASSLSGPEQYFGPGTRLTVT.

J is TRBJ2-1 and V is TRBV7-3, with a possible D match to TRBD1 (6 bases). Germline values: CDR1 SGHTA, CDR2 FQGTGA. The V end lost 3 bases, the J end lost 9 bases, and 12 bases lay between the germline ends. The CDR3 covers 13 residues. The CDR3 is CASSLPGTTEQFF. CDR3 nucleotides: TGTGCCAGCAGCTTGCCCGGGACAACTGAGCAGTTCTTC.

The rearrangement uses TRBV5-1 and TRBJ1-5, with D tentatively TRBD1 (6 bases). V gave up 0 bases and J gave up 3 bases, with 13 bases separating them. Germline V CDR1 and CDR2: SGHRS, YFSETQ. There are 16 residues in the CDR3. The CDR3 DNA reads TGCGCCAGCAGCTTGGATATTGGGGGCAACAATCAGCCCCAGCATTTT. Residues: CASSLDIGGNNQPQHF.

This clonotype was picked up a small number of times. The gene calls are TRBV7-2 and TRBJ2-5; 12 nucleotides agree with TRBD2. The end of the DNA aligns better with TRBJ2-1, so the J call may be wrong. This CDR3 has 16 residues. Germline-derived CDR1 and CDR2 are SGHTA and FQGNSA. CDR3 in DNA: TGTGCCAGCAGATTCACCCGACTAGCGGGGGACAATGAGCAGTTCTTC. Protein: CASRFTRLAGDNEQFF.

Turning to this clonotype: At one boundary the junction diverges from the germline segment, which might be a read error. The chain employs TRBV7-3 and TRBJ2-5; D is ambiguous. Germline assignment: CDR1 SGHTA and CDR2 FQGTGA. This CDR3 spans 13 amino acids. This CDR3 is CASSLTREETHYF. In nucleotides, the CDR3 is TGTGCCAGCAGCTTAACTCGAGAGGAGACCCATTACTTC. The full variable domain, its missing parts supplied by reference TRBV7-3 and TRBJ2-5, is GAGVSQTPSNKVTEKGKYVELRCDPISGHTALYWYRQSLGQGPEFLIYFQGTGAADDSGLPNDRFFAVRPEGSVSTLKIQRTERGDSAVYLCASSLTREETHYFGPGTRLLVL.

The chain combines TRBV28 with TRBJ2-1, with D possibly matching TRBD2 (6 bases). In germline, CDR1 is MDHEN, CDR2 SYDVKM. This CDR3 spans 19 amino acids. V dropped 5 bases and J dropped 4 bases, with 27 bases sitting between them. CDR3 coding DNA: TGTGCCAGCAGTCGTCCCCCACAGGCGGGTGCAGGAGGGTACAATGAGCAGTTCTTC. It specifies CASSRPPQAGAGGYNEQFF. Full variable domain (rest looked up from reference TRBV28 and TRBJ2-1): DVKVTQSSRYLVKRTGEKVFLECVQDMDHENMFWYRQDPGLGLRLIYFSYDVKMKEKGDIPEGYSVSREKKERFSLILESASTNQTSMYLCASSRPPQAGAGGYNEQFFGPGTRLTVL.

This clonotype has just a few counts. The chain is built from TRBV20-1 and TRBJ2-5; no clear D gene. Trimming cost V 5 bases and J 5 bases, with 6 bases left between them. CDR1 and CDR2 (germline): DFQATT, SNEGSKA (reference sequence). The CDR3 loop spans 10 amino acids. CDR3 loop: CSALSETQYF. The DNA of the CDR3 is TGCAGTGCTCTGTCCGAGACCCAGTACTTC.

The J gene is TRBJ2-5, the V gene TRBV29-1; 9 bases match TRBD1. CDR1 is SQVTM, CDR2 ANQGSEA, per germline. After removal of 7 bases from V and 2 bases from J, the junction contained 8 bases not matched to a gene. This CDR3 region has 14 residues. The CDR3 region has the DNA TGCAGCGGCCGGACAGGGGTACCTCAAGAGACCCAGTACTTC. Protein: CSGRTGVPQETQYF.

This clonotype was found a few times. This sequence joins TRBV12-5 and TRBJ1-1; D not resolved. Trimming removed 2 bases at V and 8 bases at J, with 9 bases between. This CDR3 has 12 residues. CDR1 and CDR2 (germline): LGHNT, FRNRAP. For the CDR3, the DNA is TGTGCTAGTGGTTTGCCCGGCTGGGAAGCTTTCTTT. As protein: CASGLPGWEAFF.

The chain recombines TRBV10-3 with TRBJ2-7, with 8 bases aligning to TRBD1. CDR1 is ENHRY and CDR2 is SYGVKD in the germline V gene. This CDR3 is 13 amino acids long. V was pared by 8 bases and J by 0 bases, with 3 bases of the junction left unmatched. The CDR3: CAIGTGLSYEQYF. CDR3 sequence (DNA): TGTGCCATCGGGACAGGACTCTCCTACGAGCAGTACTTC.

This clonotype appeared a few times. The chain links TRBV2 to TRBJ1-2, with 11 bases identical to TRBD1. Germline V gene lookup returns CDR1 SNHLY and CDR2 FYNNEI. CDR3 length: 13 amino acids. Unmatched junction bases numbered 1, after V lost 6 bases and J lost 4 bases. CDR3 amino acids: CASRDRGLYGYTF. Here the CDR3 DNA reads TGTGCCAGCAGGGACAGGGGGCTCTATGGCTACACCTTC.